This TCR beta chain was observed in a study of blood T cell repertoires in COVID-19. Whole-study context: Samples taken during acute and convalescent COVID-19 were collected in the United States, Italy and Spain. Sources were T cells, B-cell-depleted T cells, or PBMCs; the material itself was cDNA or gDNA.

V shed 3 bases and J shed 2 bases, with 14 bases lying between them. This CDR3 is 16 amino acids long. CDR1 is LGHNA, CDR2 YSLEER, per germline. Original processing notes: Amplification of reference gene primers was used by the study to estimate nucleated cell counts. TCRdb's copy holds only in-frame clones and misses some; the assay was immunoSEQ multiplex PCR. V, J and clone size reflect that table, while D and trimming were determined from the DNA. The data show hundreds of thousands of clones, around 83% seen once. The sample was peripheral blood. The chain is built from TRBV4-3 and TRBJ2-4; the D is unclear. This clonotype was sampled from a man between 35 and 55 years old with acute or convalescent COVID-19. In nucleotides, the CDR3 is TGCGCCAGCAGCCAGGGCCTGGGTACGACCAAAAACATTCAGTACTTC. Protein sequence: CASSQGLGTTKNIQYF.